One T cell receptor (beta chain) is described in this entry. The sample belongs to a study of blood T cell repertoires in COVID-19. Study as a whole: Acute-phase and convalescent COVID-19 samples originated in the United States, Italy and Spain. Sample material is recorded as cDNA or gDNA derived from T cells, B-cell-depleted T cells, or PBMCs.

Sequenced by immunoSEQ multiplex PCR; TCRdb stores in-frame clones only, minus some. Here the sample spans 250,000 to 300,000 clones, roughly 89% being singletons. The TCR sequence derives from a woman in her thirties or forties who had recovered from COVID-19. The sample consisted of peripheral blood.

This CDR3 reads CASSETRGSGDTQYF. As DNA, the CDR3 is TGTGCCAGCAGTGAGACCAGGGGTTCGGGAGATACGCAGTATTTT. The chain employs TRBV6-1 and TRBJ2-3; a possible D gene is TRBD1 (6 bases). The V and J ends lost 3 bases and 5 bases respectively, with 15 bases between them. The CDR3 extends over 15 amino acids. Germline assignment: CDR1 MNHNS and CDR2 SASEGT.